The table lists the clone carrying this T cell receptor (beta chain) with a few counts. Its specificity is not known. The V end was cut by 5 bases, the J end by 6 bases, with 16 bases between. This CDR3 spans 14 amino acids. The sample is drawn from a study of T-cell memory formation after mild COVID-19. Across the whole study: There were largely donor-specific TCR clusters.

Via MiXCR, TCRdb re-called the 5' RACE reads, giving one row per CDR3 protein. Altogether about 600,000 distinct CDR3 sequences are present, about 20% being singletons, with the ten largest covering 7% to 9%. Study conclusions and caveats: Contracting clones, day 15 to 85, had balanced CD4/CD8, and later expanders favored CD4+. Of the contracting clones, CD4+ ones lay mainly in CM and EM, and CD8+ ones in EMRA. Pre-infection memory contained some responding clones, which suggested that cross-reactive memory had joined.

What was sequenced was PBMCs or a T cell subset sorted from them (not recorded which). This rearrangement joins TRBV12-3 or TRBV12-4 to TRBJ1-1; D unresolved. The TCR originated in an adult woman who had mild COVID-19 (a few samples of this study predate the infection). Cell type and time point are not known. The CDR3 is CASSPHEVEAEAFF. The DNA for the CDR3 is TGTGCCAGCAGTCCCCACGAGGTAGAAGCTGAAGCTTTCTTT.